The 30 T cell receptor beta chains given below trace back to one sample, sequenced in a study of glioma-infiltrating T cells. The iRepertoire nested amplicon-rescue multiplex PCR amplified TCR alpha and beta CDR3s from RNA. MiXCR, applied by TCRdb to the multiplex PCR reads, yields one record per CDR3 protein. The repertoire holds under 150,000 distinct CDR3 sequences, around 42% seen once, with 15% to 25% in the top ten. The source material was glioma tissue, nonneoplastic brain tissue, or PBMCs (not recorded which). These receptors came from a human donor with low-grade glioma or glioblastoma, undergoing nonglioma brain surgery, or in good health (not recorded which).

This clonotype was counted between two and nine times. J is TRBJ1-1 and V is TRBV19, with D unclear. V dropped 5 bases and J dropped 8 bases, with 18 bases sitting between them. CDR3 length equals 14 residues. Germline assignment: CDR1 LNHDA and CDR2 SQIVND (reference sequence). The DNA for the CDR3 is TGTGCCAGTAGTCGCATGGGTGGAGACATGGAAGCTTTCTTT. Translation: CASSRMGGDMEAFF.

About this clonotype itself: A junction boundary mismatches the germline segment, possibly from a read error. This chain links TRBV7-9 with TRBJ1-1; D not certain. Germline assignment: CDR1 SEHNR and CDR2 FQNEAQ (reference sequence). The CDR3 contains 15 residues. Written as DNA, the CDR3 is TGTGCCAGCAGCTTAGGGGAACAGATGAACACTAAAGCTTTCTTT. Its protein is CASSLGEQMNTKAFF.

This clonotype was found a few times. The CDR3 DNA sequence: TGTGCCAGCAGCTTATTCGGGACAGGGCAAGAGACCCAGTACTTC. This translates into CASSLFGTGQETQYF. The chain carries TRBV11-2 and TRBJ2-5, with TRBD1 identical over 9 bases. This CDR3 has 15 amino acids. The V segment lost 2 bases and the J segment 2 bases; nucleotides outside the gene matches: 3. Germline loops: CDR1 SGHAT, CDR2 FQNNGV.

The CDR3 sequence is CATLDSGNSYEQYF. DNA for the CDR3: TGTGCCACCCTGGATAGCGGGAACTCCTACGAGCAGTACTTC. The V call is TRBV19, the J call TRBJ2-7, with TRBD2 identical over 8 bases. The CDR3 has 14 amino acids. Germline lookup yields CDR1 LNHDA and CDR2 SQIVND (reference sequence). V shed 10 bases and J 0 bases; nucleotides not matched to a gene: 8.

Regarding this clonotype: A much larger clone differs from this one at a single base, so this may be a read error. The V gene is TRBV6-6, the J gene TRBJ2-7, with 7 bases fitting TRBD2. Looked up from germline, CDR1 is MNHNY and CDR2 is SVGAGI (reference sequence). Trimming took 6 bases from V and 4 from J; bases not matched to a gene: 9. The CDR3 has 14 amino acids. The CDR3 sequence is CASRPSTGRYEQYF. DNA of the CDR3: TGTGCCAGCAGACCTTCTACCGGGAGGTACGAGCAGTACTTC.

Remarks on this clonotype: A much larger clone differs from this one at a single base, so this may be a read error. This chain's CDR3 is CASSRQGGDTQYF. In DNA form, the CDR3 reads TGTGCCAGCAGTCGTCAAGGGGGAGATACGCAGTATTTT. This chain uses TRBV6-5 with TRBJ2-3; D might be TRBD1 (6 bases). The CDR3 totals 13 residues. With 5 bases removed from V and 5 bases from J, the gap between germline ends came to 11 bases. The germline gives CDR1 MNHEY, CDR2 SVGAGI.

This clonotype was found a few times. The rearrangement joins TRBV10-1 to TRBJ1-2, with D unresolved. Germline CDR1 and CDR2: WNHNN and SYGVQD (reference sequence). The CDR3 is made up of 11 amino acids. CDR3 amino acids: CAEGINYGYTF. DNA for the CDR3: TGCGCTGAAGGGATTAACTATGGCTACACCTTC.

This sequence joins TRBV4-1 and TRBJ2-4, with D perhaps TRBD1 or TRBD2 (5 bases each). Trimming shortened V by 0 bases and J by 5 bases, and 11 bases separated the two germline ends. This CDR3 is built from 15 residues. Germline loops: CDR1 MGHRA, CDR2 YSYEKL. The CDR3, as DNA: TGCGCCAGCAGCCAAGACCCGGGACGGGAAAACATTCAGTACTTC. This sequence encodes CASSQDPGRENIQYF.

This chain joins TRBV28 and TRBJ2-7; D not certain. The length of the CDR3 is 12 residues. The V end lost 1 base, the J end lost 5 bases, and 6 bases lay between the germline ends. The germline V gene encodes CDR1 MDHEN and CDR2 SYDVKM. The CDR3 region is CASSLSVNEQYF. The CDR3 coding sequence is TGTGCCAGCAGTTTATCAGTGAACGAGCAGTACTTC.

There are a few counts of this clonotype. The CDR3 here is CASPYGPWGNTIYF. The CDR3 bases are TGTGCCAGTCCTTATGGTCCGTGGGGAAACACCATATATTTT. The chain combines TRBV7-3 with TRBJ1-3, with D unclear. Trimming took off 9 bases at V and 4 bases at J, with 16 bases between the two ends. The CDR3 is 14 amino acids. Germline V CDR1 and CDR2: SGHTA, FQGTGA.

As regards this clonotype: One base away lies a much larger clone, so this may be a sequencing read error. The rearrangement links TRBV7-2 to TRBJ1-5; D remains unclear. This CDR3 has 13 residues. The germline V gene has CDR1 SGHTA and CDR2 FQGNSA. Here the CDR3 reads CASSLGHYQPRHF. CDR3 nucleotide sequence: TGTGCCAGCAGCTTAGGCCACTATCAGCCCCGGCATTTT.

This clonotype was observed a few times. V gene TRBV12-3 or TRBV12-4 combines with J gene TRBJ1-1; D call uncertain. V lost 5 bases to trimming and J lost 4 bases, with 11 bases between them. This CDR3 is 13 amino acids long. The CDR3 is CASSRVGFTEAFF. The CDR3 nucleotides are TGTGCCAGCAGTCGAGTGGGGTTCACTGAAGCTTTCTTT.

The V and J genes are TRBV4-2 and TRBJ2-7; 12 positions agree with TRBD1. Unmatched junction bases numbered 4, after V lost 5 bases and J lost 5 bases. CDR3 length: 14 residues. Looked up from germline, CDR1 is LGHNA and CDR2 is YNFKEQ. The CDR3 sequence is CASSTGTGGNEQYF. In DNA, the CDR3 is TGTGCCAGCAGCACCGGGACAGGGGGCAACGAGCAGTACTTC.

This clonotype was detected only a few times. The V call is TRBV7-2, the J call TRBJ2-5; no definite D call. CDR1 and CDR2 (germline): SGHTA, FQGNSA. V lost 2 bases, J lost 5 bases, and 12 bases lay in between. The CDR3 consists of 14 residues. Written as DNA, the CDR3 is TGTGCCAGCAGCTTATTCTCGATAACGGAGACCCAGTACTTC. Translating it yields CASSLFSITETQYF.

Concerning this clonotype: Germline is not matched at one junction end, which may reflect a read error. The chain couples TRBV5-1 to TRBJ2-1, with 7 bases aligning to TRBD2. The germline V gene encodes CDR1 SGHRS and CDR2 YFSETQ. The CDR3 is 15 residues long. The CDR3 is CASSLYSGPYNAQFF. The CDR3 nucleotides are TGCGCCAGCAGCTTGTATAGCGGGCCCTACAATGCGCAGTTCTTC.

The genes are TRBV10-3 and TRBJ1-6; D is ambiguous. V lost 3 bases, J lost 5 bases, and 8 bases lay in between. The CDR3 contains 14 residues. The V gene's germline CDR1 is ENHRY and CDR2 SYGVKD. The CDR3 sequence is CAISEQPNNSPLHF. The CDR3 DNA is TGTGCCATCAGTGAACAGCCGAATAATTCACCCCTCCACTTT.

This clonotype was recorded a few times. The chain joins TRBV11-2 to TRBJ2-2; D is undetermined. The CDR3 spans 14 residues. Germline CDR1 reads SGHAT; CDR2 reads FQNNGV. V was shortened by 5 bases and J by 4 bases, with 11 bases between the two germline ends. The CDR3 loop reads CASSGDRGTGELFF. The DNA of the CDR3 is TGTGCCAGCAGCGGTGATAGAGGCACCGGGGAGCTGTTTTTT.

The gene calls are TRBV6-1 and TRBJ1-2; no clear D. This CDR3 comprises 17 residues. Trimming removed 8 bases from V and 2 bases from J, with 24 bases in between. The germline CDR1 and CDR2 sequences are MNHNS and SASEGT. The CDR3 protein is CASAKAFGGSSNYGYTF. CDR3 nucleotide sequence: TGTGCCAGCGCTAAAGCCTTTGGAGGCAGCTCCAACTATGGCTACACCTTC.

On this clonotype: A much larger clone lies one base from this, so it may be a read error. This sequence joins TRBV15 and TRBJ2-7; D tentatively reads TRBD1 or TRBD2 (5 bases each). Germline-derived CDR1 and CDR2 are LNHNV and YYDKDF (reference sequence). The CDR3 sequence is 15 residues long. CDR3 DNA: TGTGCCACCAGCAGAGATAGAGGGACCGGCTCCGAGAAGTACTTC. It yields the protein CATSRDRGTGSEKYF.

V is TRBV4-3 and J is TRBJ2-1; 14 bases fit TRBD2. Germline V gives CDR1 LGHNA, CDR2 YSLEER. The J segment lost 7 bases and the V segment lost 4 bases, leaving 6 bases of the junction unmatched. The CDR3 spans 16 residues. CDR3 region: CASSRERLAGGNEQFF. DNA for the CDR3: TGCGCCAGCAGCCGGGAAAGACTAGCGGGAGGGAATGAGCAGTTCTTC.

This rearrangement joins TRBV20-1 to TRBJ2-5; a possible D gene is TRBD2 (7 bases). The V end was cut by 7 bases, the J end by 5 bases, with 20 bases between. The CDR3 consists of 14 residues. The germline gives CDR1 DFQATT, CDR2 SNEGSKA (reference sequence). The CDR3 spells CSGEGVVAEETQYF. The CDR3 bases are TGCAGTGGGGAGGGGGTGGTAGCAGAGGAGACCCAGTACTTC.

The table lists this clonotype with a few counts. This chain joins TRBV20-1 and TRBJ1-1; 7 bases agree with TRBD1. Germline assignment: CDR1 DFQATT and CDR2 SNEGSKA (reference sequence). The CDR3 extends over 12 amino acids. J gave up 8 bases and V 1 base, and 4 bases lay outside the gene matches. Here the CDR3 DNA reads TGCAGTGCTAGAGGAGGGGGCTACGAAGCTTTCTTT. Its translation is CSARGGGYEAFF.

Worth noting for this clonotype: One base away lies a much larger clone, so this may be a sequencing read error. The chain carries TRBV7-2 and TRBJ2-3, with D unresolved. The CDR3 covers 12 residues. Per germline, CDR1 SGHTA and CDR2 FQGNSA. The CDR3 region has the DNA TGTGCCAGCTCTGAGAACACAGATACGAAGTATTTT. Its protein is CASSENTDTKYF.

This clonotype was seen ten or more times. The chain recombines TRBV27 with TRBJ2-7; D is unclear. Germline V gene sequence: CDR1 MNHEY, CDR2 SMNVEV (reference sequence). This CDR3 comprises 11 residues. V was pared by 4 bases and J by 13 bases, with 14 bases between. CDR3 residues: CASSSGRLHYF. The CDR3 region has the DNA TGTGCCAGCAGTTCCGGACGGCTACATTACTTC.

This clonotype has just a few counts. The CDR3: CASSARRGWGTDTQYF. The DNA of the CDR3 is TGTGCCAGCAGCGCCCGGAGGGGGTGGGGCACAGATACGCAGTATTTT. The V and J genes are TRBV11-2 and TRBJ2-3; D assignment may be TRBD1 or TRBD2 (6 bases each). Germline V lookup: CDR1 SGHAT, CDR2 FQNNGV. V dropped 5 bases and J dropped 1 base, with 16 bases sitting between them. This CDR3 is 16 amino acids long. The full variable domain, its missing parts supplied by reference TRBV11-2 and TRBJ2-3, is EAGVAQSPRYKIIEKRQSVAFWCNPISGHATLYWYQQILGQGPKLLIQFQNNGVVDDSQLPKDRFSAERLKGVDSTLKIQPAKLEDSAVYLCASSARRGWGTDTQYFGPGTRLTVL.

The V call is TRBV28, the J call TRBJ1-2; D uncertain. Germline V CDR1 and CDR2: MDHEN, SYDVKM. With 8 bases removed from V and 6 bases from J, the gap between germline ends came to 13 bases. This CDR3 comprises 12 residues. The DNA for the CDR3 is TGTGCCAGCGGACGTCGGGCGAATGGCTACACCTTC. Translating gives CASGRRANGYTF.

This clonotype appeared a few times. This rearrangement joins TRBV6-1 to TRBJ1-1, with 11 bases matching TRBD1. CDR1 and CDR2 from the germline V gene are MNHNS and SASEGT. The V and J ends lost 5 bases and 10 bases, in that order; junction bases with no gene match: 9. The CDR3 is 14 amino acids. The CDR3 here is CASSYGTGGYGAFF. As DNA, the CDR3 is TGTGCCAGCAGTTATGGGACAGGGGGTTATGGAGCTTTCTTT.

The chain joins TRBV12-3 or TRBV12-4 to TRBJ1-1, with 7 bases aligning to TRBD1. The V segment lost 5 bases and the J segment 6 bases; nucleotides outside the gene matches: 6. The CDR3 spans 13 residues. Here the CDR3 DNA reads TGTGCCAGCAGTCCGGGACAGAGACCTGAAGCTTTCTTT. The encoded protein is CASSPGQRPEAFF.

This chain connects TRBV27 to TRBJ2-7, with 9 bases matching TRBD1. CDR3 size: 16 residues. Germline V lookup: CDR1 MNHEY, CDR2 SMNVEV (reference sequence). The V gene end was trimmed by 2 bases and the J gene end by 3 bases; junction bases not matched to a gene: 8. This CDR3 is CASSLAGQGKVYEQYF. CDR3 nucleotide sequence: TGTGCCAGCAGTTTAGCGGGACAGGGCAAAGTCTACGAGCAGTACTTC.

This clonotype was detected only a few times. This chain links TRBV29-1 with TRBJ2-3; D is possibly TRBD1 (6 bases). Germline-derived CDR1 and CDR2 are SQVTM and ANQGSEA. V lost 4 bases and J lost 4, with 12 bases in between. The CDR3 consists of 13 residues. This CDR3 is CSVARGRADTQYF. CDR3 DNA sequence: TGCAGCGTTGCCAGGGGCAGGGCAGATACGCAGTATTTT.